The 19 T cell receptor beta chains in this list originate from one sample, sequenced in a study of shared clonotypes between healthy human individuals. The repertoire was sequenced with immunoSEQ multiplex PCR; TCRdb's copy has only in-frame clones and lacks some. The table has fewer than 650,000 clones, around 76% seen once. Sequenced input: PBMCs. The receptors stem from a woman between 40 and 50 years old in good health. Some clones in this sample may be carry-over from other donors' samples.

V usage is TRBV6-1 and J usage is TRBJ2-1; D remains ambiguous. Trimming took 6 bases from V and 7 from J, leaving 13 bases between them. Germline CDR1 and CDR2: MNHNS and SASEGT. The CDR3 runs 13 residues. The CDR3 sequence is CASSVMWANEQFF. The CDR3 coding sequence is TGTGCCAGCAGCGTGATGTGGGCTAATGAGCAGTTCTTC.

V and J are TRBV5-1 and TRBJ2-5; D could derive from TRBD1 or TRBD2 (5 bases each). The ends were cut back, 4 bases at V and 5 bases at J, with 18 bases in the middle. The germline V gene encodes CDR1 SGHRS and CDR2 YFSETQ. This CDR3 is 15 amino acids long. For the CDR3, the DNA is TGCGCCAGCAGCACCCGGGACGGCCCTGGGGAGACCCAGTACTTC. Translating it yields CASSTRDGPGETQYF.

V is TRBV2 and J is TRBJ2-1; D not resolved. Germline V gene lookup returns CDR1 SNHLY and CDR2 FYNNEI. The V gene lost 4 bases and the J gene lost 9 bases, with 13 bases spanning the gap. The CDR3 spans 13 residues. This CDR3 is CASSGLVVAEQFF. CDR3 nucleotide sequence: TGTGCCAGCAGTGGGCTAGTTGTCGCTGAGCAGTTCTTC.

This clone appeared a few times. The chain uses TRBV7-9 and TRBJ2-2; 8 bases match TRBD1. Germline CDR1 is SEHNR and CDR2 is FQNEAQ (reference sequence). The CDR3 contains 15 residues. The V segment lost 0 bases and the J segment 6 bases; nucleotides outside the gene matches: 3. For the CDR3, the DNA is TGTGCCAGCAGCTTAGCCAGGGGGCGACCCGGGGAGCTGTTTTTT. It yields the protein CASSLARGRPGELFF.

This chain joins TRBV10-3 and TRBJ2-1; possible D gene TRBD1, 7 bases. V was pared by 4 bases and J by 5 bases, with 18 bases between. The CDR3 covers 16 residues. The V gene's germline CDR1 is ENHRY and CDR2 SYGVKD. The CDR3 DNA sequence: TGTGCCATCAGTGTGGACAGGCCGGGGGTAAACAATGAGCAGTTCTTC. It translates to CAISVDRPGVNNEQFF.

This clone was counted once. The chain carries TRBV7-2 and TRBJ2-7; the match to TRBD1 covers 9 bases. CDR1 is SGHTA, CDR2 FQGNSA, per germline. The CDR3 is 15 amino acids. V shed 5 bases, J shed 6 bases, and the junction held 11 bases outside the gene matches. The CDR3 spells CASSPWTGEFSEQYF. The CDR3 DNA follows: TGTGCCAGCAGCCCTTGGACAGGGGAGTTTAGCGAGCAGTACTTC.

The V and J genes are TRBV5-1 and TRBJ1-1; 7 nucleotides agree with TRBD1. Germline-derived CDR1 and CDR2 are SGHRS and YFSETQ. V lost 4 bases and J lost 0; bases outside the gene matches: 9. The CDR3 sequence is 16 residues long. The CDR3 spells CASSPGTAPMNTEAFF. The CDR3 nucleotides are TGCGCCAGCAGCCCCGGGACAGCCCCAATGAACACTGAAGCTTTCTTT.

The chain uses TRBV7-7 and TRBJ2-1; possible D gene TRBD1, 7 bases. This CDR3 contains 15 residues. Germline V gene lookup returns CDR1 SSHAT and CDR2 FNYEAQ (reference sequence). V was clipped by 1 base and J by 3 bases, with 10 bases between them. The CDR3, as DNA: TGTGCCAGCAGCTTAGGACAGGGAGGCTACAATGAGCAGTTCTTC. Its protein is CASSLGQGGYNEQFF.

Concerning this clone: Distinct nucleotide sequences in the sample also encode this CDR3. CDR3 protein: CASSLLQGPTNEKLFF. CDR3 DNA sequence: TGTGCCAGCAGTTTGTTACAGGGGCCTACTAATGAAAAACTGTTTTTT. V gene TRBV28 combines with J gene TRBJ1-4; 7 nucleotides agree with TRBD1. Germline CDR1 and CDR2: MDHEN and SYDVKM. The junction had 6 bases not matched to a gene; V was cut back by 3 bases and J by 2 bases. The CDR3 runs to 16 residues.

The rearrangement uses TRBV7-9 and TRBJ2-1; 7 positions agree with TRBD2. J was trimmed by 4 bases and V by 3 bases; bases with no gene match: 0. CDR1 SEHNR and CDR2 FQNEAQ come from the germline V gene (reference sequence). CDR3 length: 13 amino acids. CDR3 sequence: CASSLGLYNEQFF. The CDR3 bases are TGTGCCAGCAGCTTGGGACTATACAATGAGCAGTTCTTC. Supplemented by reference TRBV7-9 and TRBJ2-1, the full variable domain reads DTGVSQNPRHKITKRGQNVTFRCDPISEHNRLYWYRQTLGQGPEFLTYFQNEAQLEKSRLLSDRFSAERPKGSFSTLEIQRTEQGDSAMYLCASSLGLYNEQFFGPGTRLTVL.

This clone was found a few times. Other DNA sequences from this sample encode an identical CDR3 as well. The rearrangement links TRBV20-1 to TRBJ2-1, with D unresolved. V was cut by 3 bases and J by 5 bases, with 2 bases left in between. The CDR3 has 10 residues. Germline lookup yields CDR1 DFQATT and CDR2 SNEGSKA (reference sequence). CDR3 protein: CSARDNEQFF. The CDR3 DNA reads as TGCAGTGCTAGGGACAATGAGCAGTTCTTC.

Only one count was recorded for this clone. This chain connects TRBV7-2 to TRBJ2-1; 10 nucleotides match TRBD2. Germline V CDR1 and CDR2: SGHTA, FQGNSA. V trimming: 3 bases; J trimming: 4 bases; junction bases outside the gene matches: 3. The CDR3 consists of 15 residues. The CDR3 coding sequence is TGTGCCAGCAGCTTCCTAGCGGGGGCTTACAATGAGCAGTTCTTC. Its translation: CASSFLAGAYNEQFF.

The chain carries TRBV7-3 and TRBJ2-7; D gene unclear. Trimming stripped 3 bases from V and 2 bases from J, with 11 bases between. Germline CDR1 reads SGHTA; CDR2 reads FQGTGA. The CDR3 spans 14 residues. This CDR3 reads CASSLNTRPYEQYF. The CDR3 DNA follows: TGTGCCAGCAGCTTGAATACAAGGCCCTACGAGCAGTACTTC.

The CDR3 loop reads CASSYFYGTGQTYEQYF. The CDR3 DNA reads TGCGCCAGCAGCTACTTCTATGGGACAGGGCAAACCTACGAGCAGTACTTC. The gene calls are TRBV5-1 and TRBJ2-7, with TRBD1 matching over 9 bases. The V and J ends lost 3 bases and 2 bases, in that order; junction bases with no gene match: 12. There are 17 residues in the CDR3. Germline V gene data show CDR1 as SGHRS and CDR2 as YFSETQ. Full variable domain (missing parts from reference TRBV5-1 and TRBJ2-7): KAGVTQTPRYLIKTRGQQVTLSCSPISGHRSVSWYQQTPGQGLQFLFEYFSETQRNKGNFPGRFSGRQFSNSRSEMNVSTLELGDSALYLCASSYFYGTGQTYEQYFGPGTRLTVT.

This clone was seen only once. This chain connects TRBV7-3 to TRBJ2-7; maybe TRBD2 (5 bases). Trimming took 1 base from V and 0 from J, leaving 10 bases between them. Germline CDR1 is SGHTA and CDR2 is FQGTGA. The CDR3 length is 15 residues. The CDR3 bases are TGTGCCAGCAGCTTAATACCGGGGAACTCCTACGAGCAGTACTTC. It codes for CASSLIPGNSYEQYF.

This clone was observed a handful of times. The rearrangement links TRBV11-2 to TRBJ1-2; TRBD1 might be the D (5 bases). V lost 5 bases and J 3 bases, leaving 10 bases between the germline ends. Germline CDR1 reads SGHAT; CDR2 reads FQNNGV. This CDR3 is 13 amino acids long. CDR3 DNA sequence: TGTGCCAGCAGCCCGGCGGGGGACTATGGCTACACCTTC. It specifies CASSPAGDYGYTF.

V and J are TRBV30 and TRBJ2-3, with D possibly matching TRBD1 (5 bases). Trimming removed 3 bases from V and 5 bases from J, with 6 bases in between. This CDR3 spans 11 amino acids. CDR1 GTSNPN and CDR2 SVGIG come from the germline V gene (reference sequence). The CDR3 nucleotides read TGTGCCTGGAGGGGGCTAGATACGCAGTATTTT. It translates to CAWRGLDTQYF.

This clone appeared once. The rearrangement joins TRBV7-2 to TRBJ1-3; D remains ambiguous. V shed 0 bases and J shed 0 bases, with 6 bases lying between them. Germline V gene lookup returns CDR1 SGHTA and CDR2 FQGNSA. The CDR3 runs 15 residues. CDR3 protein: CASSLALSSGNTIYF. CDR3 nucleotide sequence: TGTGCCAGCAGCTTAGCTCTGAGCTCTGGAAACACCATATATTTT.

This clone was detected only a few times. This chain links TRBV30 with TRBJ2-5; D is unresolved. This CDR3 contains 14 residues. Between the trimmed V and J ends, which lost 2 bases and 0 bases, there was a span of 10 bases. Germline V gene sequence: CDR1 GTSNPN, CDR2 SVGIG (reference sequence). CDR3 region: CAWSLTRYQETQYF. Written as DNA, the CDR3 is TGTGCCTGGAGTCTAACAAGGTACCAAGAGACCCAGTACTTC. Filled out from reference TRBV30 and TRBJ2-5, the complete variable domain reads SQTIHQWPATLVQPVGSPLSLECTVEGTSNPNLYWYRQAAGRGLQLLFYSVGIGQISSEVPQNLSASRPQDRQFILSSKKLLLSDSGFYLCAWSLTRYQETQYFGPGTRLLVL.